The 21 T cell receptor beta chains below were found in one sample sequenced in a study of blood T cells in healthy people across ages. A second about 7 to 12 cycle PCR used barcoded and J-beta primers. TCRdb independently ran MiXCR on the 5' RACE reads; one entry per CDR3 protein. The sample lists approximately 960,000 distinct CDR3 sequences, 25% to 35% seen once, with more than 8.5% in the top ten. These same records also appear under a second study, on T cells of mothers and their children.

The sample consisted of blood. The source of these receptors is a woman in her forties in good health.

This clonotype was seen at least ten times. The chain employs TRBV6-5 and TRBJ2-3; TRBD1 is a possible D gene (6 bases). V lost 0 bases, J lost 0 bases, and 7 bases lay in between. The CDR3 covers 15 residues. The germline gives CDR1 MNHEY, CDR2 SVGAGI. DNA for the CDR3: TGTGCCAGCAGTTACTCGACAGGTAGCACAGATACGCAGTATTTT. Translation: CASSYSTGSTDTQYF.

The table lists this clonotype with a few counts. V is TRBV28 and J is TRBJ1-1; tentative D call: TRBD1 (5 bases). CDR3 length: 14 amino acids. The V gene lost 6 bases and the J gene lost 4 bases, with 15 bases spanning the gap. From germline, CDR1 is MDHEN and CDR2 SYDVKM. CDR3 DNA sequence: TGTGCCAGCAGGACTCAGGGACTGGGCACTGAAGCTTTCTTT. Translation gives CASRTQGLGTEAFF. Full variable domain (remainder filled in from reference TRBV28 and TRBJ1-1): DVKVTQSSRYLVKRTGEKVFLECVQDMDHENMFWYRQDPGLGLRLIYFSYDVKMKEKGDIPEGYSVSREKKERFSLILESASTNQTSMYLCASRTQGLGTEAFFGQGTRLTVV.

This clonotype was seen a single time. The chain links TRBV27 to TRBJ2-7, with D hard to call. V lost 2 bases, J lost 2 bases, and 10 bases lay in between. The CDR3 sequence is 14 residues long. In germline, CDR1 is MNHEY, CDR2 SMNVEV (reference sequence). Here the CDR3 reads CASSLNIGAYEQYF. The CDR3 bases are TGTGCCAGCAGTTTAAATATCGGAGCCTACGAGCAGTACTTC.

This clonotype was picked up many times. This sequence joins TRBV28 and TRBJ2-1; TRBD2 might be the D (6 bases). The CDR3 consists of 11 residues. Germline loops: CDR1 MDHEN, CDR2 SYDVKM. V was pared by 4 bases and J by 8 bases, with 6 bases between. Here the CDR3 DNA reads TGTGCCAGCAGTTGGGAGGATGAGCAGTTCTTC. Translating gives CASSWEDEQFF.

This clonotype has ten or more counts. The CDR3 sequence is CASSSSLIGSYEQYF. Written as DNA, the CDR3 is TGTGCCAGCAGCTCGTCTCTGATCGGGAGCTACGAGCAGTACTTC. The gene calls are TRBV7-3 and TRBJ2-7; D might be TRBD2 (6 bases). The CDR3 is 15 amino acids. With 4 bases removed from V and 3 bases from J, the gap between germline ends came to 16 bases. Germline CDR1 reads SGHTA; CDR2 reads FQGTGA.

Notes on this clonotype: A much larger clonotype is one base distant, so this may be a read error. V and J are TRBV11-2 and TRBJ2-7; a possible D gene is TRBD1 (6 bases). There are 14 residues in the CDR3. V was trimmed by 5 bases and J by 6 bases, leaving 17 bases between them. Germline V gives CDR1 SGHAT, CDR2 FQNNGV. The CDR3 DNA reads TGTGCCAGCAGCCCCTGGGACAACCAAGTCGAGCAGTACTTC. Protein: CASSPWDNQVEQYF.

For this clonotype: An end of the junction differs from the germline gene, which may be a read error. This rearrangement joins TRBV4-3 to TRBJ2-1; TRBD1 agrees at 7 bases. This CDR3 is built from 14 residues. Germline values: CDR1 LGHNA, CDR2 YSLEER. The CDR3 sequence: CVSSPGQTYNEQFF. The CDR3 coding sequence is TGCGTCAGCAGCCCGGGACAGACCTACAATGAGCAGTTCTTC.

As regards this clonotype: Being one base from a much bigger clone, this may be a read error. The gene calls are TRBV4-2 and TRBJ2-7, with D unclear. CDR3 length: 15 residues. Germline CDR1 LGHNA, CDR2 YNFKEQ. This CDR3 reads CTSSLDDTSSYEQYF. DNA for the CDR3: TGTACCAGCAGCCTTGATGACACCAGCTCCTACGAGCAGTACTTC.

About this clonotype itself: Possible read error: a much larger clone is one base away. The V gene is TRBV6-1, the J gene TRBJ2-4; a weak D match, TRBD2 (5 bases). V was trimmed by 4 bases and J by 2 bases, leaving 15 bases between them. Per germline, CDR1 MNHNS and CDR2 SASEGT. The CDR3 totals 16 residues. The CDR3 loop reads CASSVLMGDTKNIQYF. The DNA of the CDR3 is TGTGCCAGCAGTGTGTTGATGGGAGATACCAAAAACATTCAGTACTTC.

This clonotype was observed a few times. The CDR3 nucleotides are TGTGCCAGCAGGATGGGCTCCTACGAGCAGTACTTC. Amino acid sequence: CASRMGSYEQYF. This chain links TRBV2 with TRBJ2-7, with D unresolved. The CDR3 is made up of 12 amino acids. Trimming shortened V by 6 bases and J by 0 bases, and 6 bases separated the two germline ends. Germline V lookup: CDR1 SNHLY, CDR2 FYNNEI.

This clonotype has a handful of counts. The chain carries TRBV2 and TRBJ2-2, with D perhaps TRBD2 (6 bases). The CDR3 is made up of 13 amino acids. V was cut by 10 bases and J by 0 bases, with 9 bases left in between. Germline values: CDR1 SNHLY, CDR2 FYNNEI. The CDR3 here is CATSEPNTGELFF. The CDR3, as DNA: TGTGCCACTAGCGAACCGAACACCGGGGAGCTGTTTTTT.

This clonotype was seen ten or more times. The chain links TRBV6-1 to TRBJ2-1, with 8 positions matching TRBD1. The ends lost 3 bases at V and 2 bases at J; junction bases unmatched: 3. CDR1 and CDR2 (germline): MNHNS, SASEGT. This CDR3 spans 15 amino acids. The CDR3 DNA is TGTGCCAGCAGTGAGACAGGGGAACCCTACAATGAGCAGTTCTTC. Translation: CASSETGEPYNEQFF.

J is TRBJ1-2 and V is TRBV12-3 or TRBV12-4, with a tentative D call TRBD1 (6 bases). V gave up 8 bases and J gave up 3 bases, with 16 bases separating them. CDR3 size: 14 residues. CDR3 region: CASSDQGRDYGYTF. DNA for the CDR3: TGTGCCAGCTCCGACCAGGGGAGGGACTATGGCTACACCTTC.

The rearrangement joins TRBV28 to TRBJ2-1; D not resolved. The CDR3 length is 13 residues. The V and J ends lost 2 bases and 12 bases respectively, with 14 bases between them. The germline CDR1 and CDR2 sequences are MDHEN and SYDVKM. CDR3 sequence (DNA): TGTGCCAGCAGTTTACTAATGGACCTTGGGCAGTTCTTC. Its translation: CASSLLMDLGQFF.

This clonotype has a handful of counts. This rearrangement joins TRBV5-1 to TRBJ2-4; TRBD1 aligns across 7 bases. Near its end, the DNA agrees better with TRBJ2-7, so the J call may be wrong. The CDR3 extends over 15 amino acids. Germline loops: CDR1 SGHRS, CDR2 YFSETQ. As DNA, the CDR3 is TGCGCCAGCAGCTTGGCTTCTAACAGGGGCGACGAGCAGTACTTC. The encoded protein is CASSLASNRGDEQYF.

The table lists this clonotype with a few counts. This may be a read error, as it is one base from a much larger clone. CDR3 DNA: TGCAGTGCCACACAGTTAAGGACAGAGGACTCCAACGAGCAGTACTTC. This codes for CSATQLRTEDSNEQYF. The V call is TRBV20-1, the J call TRBJ2-7; D perhaps matches TRBD1 (6 bases). Germline V gene sequence: CDR1 DFQATT, CDR2 SNEGSKA (reference sequence). The CDR3 has 16 amino acids.

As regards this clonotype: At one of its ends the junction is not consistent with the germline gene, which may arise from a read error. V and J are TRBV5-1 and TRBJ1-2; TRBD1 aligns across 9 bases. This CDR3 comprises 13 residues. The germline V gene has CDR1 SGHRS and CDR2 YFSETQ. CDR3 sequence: CASNLDRGGGYTF. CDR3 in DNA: TGCGCCAGCAACTTGGACAGGGGAGGTGGCTACACCTTC.

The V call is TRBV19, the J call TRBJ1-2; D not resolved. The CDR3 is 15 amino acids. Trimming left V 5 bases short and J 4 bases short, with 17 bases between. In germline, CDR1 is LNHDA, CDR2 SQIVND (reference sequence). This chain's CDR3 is CASSPRTTGFYGYTF. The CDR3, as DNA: TGTGCCAGTAGTCCCCGTACCACGGGTTTCTATGGCTACACCTTC.

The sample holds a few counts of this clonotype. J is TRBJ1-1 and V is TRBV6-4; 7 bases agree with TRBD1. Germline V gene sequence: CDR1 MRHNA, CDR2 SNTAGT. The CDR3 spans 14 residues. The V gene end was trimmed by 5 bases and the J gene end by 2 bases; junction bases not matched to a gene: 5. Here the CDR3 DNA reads TGTGCCAGCAGTTTGGACAGGTTTAACACTGAAGCTTTCTTT. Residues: CASSLDRFNTEAFF.

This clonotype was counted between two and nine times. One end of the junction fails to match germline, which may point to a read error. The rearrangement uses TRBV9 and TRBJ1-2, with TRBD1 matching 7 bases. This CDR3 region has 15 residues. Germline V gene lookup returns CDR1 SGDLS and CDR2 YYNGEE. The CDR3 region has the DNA TGTGCCAGCAGCGACCACAGGGGATATAACTATGGCCACACCTTC. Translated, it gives CASSDHRGYNYGHTF.

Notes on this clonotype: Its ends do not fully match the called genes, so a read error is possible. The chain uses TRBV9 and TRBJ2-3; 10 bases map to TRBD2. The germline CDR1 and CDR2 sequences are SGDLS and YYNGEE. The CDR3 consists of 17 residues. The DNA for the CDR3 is TGTGCCAGCAGCGTAGGTATGTCTAGCGGGAGCACGGATACGCAGTATTTT. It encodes CASSVGMSSGSTDTQYF. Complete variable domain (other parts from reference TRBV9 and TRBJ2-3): DSGVTQTPKHLITATGQRVTLRCSPRSGDLSVYWYQQSLDQGLQFLIQYYNGEERAKGNILERFSAQQFPDLHSELNLSSLELGDSALYFCASSVGMSSGSTDTQYFGPGTRLTVL.